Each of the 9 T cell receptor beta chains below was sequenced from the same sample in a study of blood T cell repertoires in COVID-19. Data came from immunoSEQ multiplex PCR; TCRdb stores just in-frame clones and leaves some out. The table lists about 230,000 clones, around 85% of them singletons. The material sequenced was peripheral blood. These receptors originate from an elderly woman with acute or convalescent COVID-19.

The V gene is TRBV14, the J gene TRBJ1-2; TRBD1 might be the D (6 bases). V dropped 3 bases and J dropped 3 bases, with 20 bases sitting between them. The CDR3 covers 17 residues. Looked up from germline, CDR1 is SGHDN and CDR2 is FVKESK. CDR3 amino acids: CASSHSRGTGLDYGYTF. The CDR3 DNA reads TGTGCCAGCAGCCACAGTCGGGGAACAGGGCTTGACTATGGCTACACCTTC.

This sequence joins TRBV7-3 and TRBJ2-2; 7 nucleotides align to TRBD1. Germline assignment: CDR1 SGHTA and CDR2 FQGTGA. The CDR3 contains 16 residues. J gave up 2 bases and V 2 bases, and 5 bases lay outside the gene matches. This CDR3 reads CASSLGQASNTGELFF. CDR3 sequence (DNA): TGTGCCAGCAGCTTAGGACAGGCCTCTAACACCGGGGAGCTGTTTTTT.

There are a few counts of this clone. CDR3 bases: TGTGCCAGCGGGAAAGGGGCCTCCTACGAGCAGTACTTC. It yields the protein CASGKGASYEQYF. The chain joins TRBV6-6 to TRBJ2-7; TRBD1 might be the D (5 bases). Germline loops: CDR1 MNHNY, CDR2 SVGAGI (reference sequence). The CDR3 has 13 residues. Deletions cut 8 bases from V and 0 bases from J, with 11 bases between.

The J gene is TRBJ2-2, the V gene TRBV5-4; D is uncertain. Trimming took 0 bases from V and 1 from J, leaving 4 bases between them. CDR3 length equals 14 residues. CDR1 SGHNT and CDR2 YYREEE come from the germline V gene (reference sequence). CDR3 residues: CASSLAGNTGELFF. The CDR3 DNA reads TGTGCCAGCAGCTTGGCAGGGAACACCGGGGAGCTGTTTTTT.

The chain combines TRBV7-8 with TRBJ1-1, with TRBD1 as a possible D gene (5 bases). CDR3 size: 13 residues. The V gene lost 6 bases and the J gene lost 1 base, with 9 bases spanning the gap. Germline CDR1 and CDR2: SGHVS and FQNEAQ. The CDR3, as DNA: TGTGCCAGCAGGTTGGGGGGGAACACTGAAGCTTTCTTT. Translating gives CASRLGGNTEAFF. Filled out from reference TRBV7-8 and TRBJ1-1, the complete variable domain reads GAGVSQSPRYKVAKRGQDVALRCDPISGHVSLFWYQQALGQGPEFLTYFQNEAQLDKSGLPSDRFFAERPEGSVSTLKIQRTQQEDSAVYLCASRLGGNTEAFFGQGTRLTVV.

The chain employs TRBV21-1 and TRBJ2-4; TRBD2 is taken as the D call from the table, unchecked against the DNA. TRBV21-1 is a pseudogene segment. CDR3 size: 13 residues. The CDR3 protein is CASSYPDGNIQYF. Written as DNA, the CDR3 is TGTGCCAGCAGCTACCCTGACGGGAACATTCAGTACTTC.

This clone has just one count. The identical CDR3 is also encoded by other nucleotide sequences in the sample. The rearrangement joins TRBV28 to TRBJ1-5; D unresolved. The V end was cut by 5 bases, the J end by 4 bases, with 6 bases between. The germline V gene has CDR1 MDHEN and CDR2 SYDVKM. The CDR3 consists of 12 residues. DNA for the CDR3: TGTGCCAGCAGTCTCCTTAATCAGCCCCAGCATTTT. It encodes CASSLLNQPQHF. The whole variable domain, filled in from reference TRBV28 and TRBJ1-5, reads DVKVTQSSRYLVKRTGEKVFLECVQDMDHENMFWYRQDPGLGLRLIYFSYDVKMKEKGDIPEGYSVSREKKERFSLILESASTNQTSMYLCASSLLNQPQHFGDGTRLSIL.

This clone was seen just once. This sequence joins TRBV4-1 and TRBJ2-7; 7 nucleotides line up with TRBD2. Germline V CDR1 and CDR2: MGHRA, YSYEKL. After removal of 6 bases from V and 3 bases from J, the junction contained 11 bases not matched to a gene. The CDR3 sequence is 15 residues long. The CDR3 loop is CASRRSGSGHYEQYF. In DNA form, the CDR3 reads TGCGCCAGCAGGAGGTCGGGTAGCGGGCACTACGAGCAGTACTTC.

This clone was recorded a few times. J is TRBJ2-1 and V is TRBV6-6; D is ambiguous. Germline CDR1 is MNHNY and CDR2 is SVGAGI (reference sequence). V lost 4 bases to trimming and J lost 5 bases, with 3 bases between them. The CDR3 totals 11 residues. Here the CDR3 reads CASSFNNEQFF. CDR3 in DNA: TGTGCCAGCAGTTTCAACAATGAGCAGTTCTTC.